Each of the 23 T cell receptor beta chains below was sequenced from the same sample in a study of T cell responses to AZD1222 COVID-19 vaccine. The method was immunoSEQ multiplex PCR; TCRdb's version includes in-frame clones alone and lacks a portion of them. The repertoire holds 100,000 to 150,000 clones, with about 90% as singletons. The sample consisted of peripheral blood, taken on day 0 of AZD1222 vaccination. Every receptor here comes from an adult in good health.

The chain joins TRBV7-9 to TRBJ2-3, with D tentatively TRBD1 or TRBD2 (5 bases each). The CDR3 is made up of 13 amino acids. CDR1 SEHNR and CDR2 FQNEAQ come from the germline V gene (reference sequence). Trimming shortened V by 5 bases and J by 6 bases, and 12 bases separated the two germline ends. This CDR3 is CASSPKGPDTQYF. The CDR3 DNA reads TGTGCCAGCAGCCCGAAGGGACCCGATACGCAGTATTTT.

The J gene is TRBJ2-7, the V gene TRBV2; the match to TRBD1 covers 7 bases. Unmatched junction bases numbered 13, after V lost 6 bases and J lost 5 bases. CDR1 and CDR2 (germline): SNHLY, FYNNEI. The CDR3 runs to 15 residues. CDR3 sequence (DNA): TGTGCCAGCAGCTCCCTCGGGACAGCCGTTCACGAGCAGTACTTC. Protein: CASSSLGTAVHEQYF.

Points on this clone: Other DNA sequences in the same sample also yield this CDR3. This sequence joins TRBV28 and TRBJ1-5; the D is unclear. CDR3 length: 12 residues. Germline V lookup: CDR1 MDHEN, CDR2 SYDVKM. The V gene lost 3 bases and the J gene lost 3 bases, with 3 bases spanning the gap. In nucleotides, the CDR3 is TGTGCCAGCAGTTTGGACAATCAGCCCCAGCATTTT. It yields the protein CASSLDNQPQHF.

V usage is TRBV4-1 and J usage is TRBJ2-5; D unresolved. Trimming removed 0 bases from V and 0 bases from J, with 5 bases in between. The CDR3 extends over 14 amino acids. Germline-derived CDR1 and CDR2 are MGHRA and YSYEKL. CDR3 in DNA: TGCGCCAGCAGCCAAGACCCCAACCAAGAGACCCAGTACTTC. This translates into CASSQDPNQETQYF.

Within the sample, this clone is medium-sized (0.01 to 0.1%). The chain is built from TRBV12-3 or TRBV12-4 and TRBJ1-5; D uncertain. CDR3 length: 13 residues. V lost 2 bases and J lost 7, with 9 bases in between. CDR3 nucleotide sequence: TGTGCCAGCAGTTTAATAGGGTCACAGCCCCAGCATTTT. Translating gives CASSLIGSQPQHF.

The chain links TRBV6-2 or TRBV6-3 to TRBJ1-2; 9 positions agree with TRBD1. The germline gives CDR1 MNHEY, CDR2 SVGEGT. The CDR3 runs to 16 residues. Trimming removed 4 bases from V and 4 bases from J; junction bases left unmatched: 10. The CDR3 region is CASSSPSGQGSYGYTF. CDR3 DNA: TGTGCCAGCAGTTCCCCCTCGGGACAGGGCAGCTATGGCTACACCTTC.

The gene calls are TRBV7-9 and TRBJ1-1; maybe TRBD1 (6 bases). This CDR3 has 12 amino acids. Germline CDR1 reads SEHNR; CDR2 reads FQNEAQ (reference sequence). V gave up 6 bases and J gave up 4 bases, with 9 bases separating them. The CDR3 nucleotides are TGTGCCAGCAGTCCGACAGGCACTGAAGCTTTCTTT. Amino acids: CASSPTGTEAFF.

This chain connects TRBV5-6 to TRBJ1-2; weak D call: TRBD1 (6 bases). The germline V gene has CDR1 SGHDT and CDR2 YYEEEE. The CDR3 spans 16 residues. The germline V and J ends were trimmed by 4 bases and 3 bases, with 19 bases remaining between them. The CDR3 sequence is CASSLQPQGRDYGYTF. The CDR3 bases are TGTGCCAGCAGCCTTCAACCCCAGGGGCGGGACTATGGCTACACCTTC.

J is TRBJ1-1 and V is TRBV9; tentatively, D is TRBD1 (6 bases). The CDR3 is made up of 13 amino acids. V lost 2 bases to trimming and J lost 6 bases, with 11 bases between them. Germline values: CDR1 SGDLS, CDR2 YYNGEE. CDR3 in DNA: TGTGCCAGCAGCGTCGGGACAACGCCTGAAGCTTTCTTT. Residues: CASSVGTTPEAFF. Complete variable domain (other parts from reference TRBV9 and TRBJ1-1): DSGVTQTPKHLITATGQRVTLRCSPRSGDLSVYWYQQSLDQGLQFLIQYYNGEERAKGNILERFSAQQFPDLHSELNLSSLELGDSALYFCASSVGTTPEAFFGQGTRLTVV.

The gene calls are TRBV4-1 and TRBJ2-7; D not resolved. The length of the CDR3 is 13 residues. Germline-derived CDR1 and CDR2 are MGHRA and YSYEKL. V was shortened by 8 bases and J by 6 bases, with 17 bases between the two germline ends. The CDR3 nucleotides are TGCGCCAGCCTCCAGTCCCGACGGGTCGAGCAGTACTTC. Translating gives CASLQSRRVEQYF.

The V and J genes are TRBV28 and TRBJ2-3, with unresolved D. V lost 5 bases and J 6 bases, leaving 21 bases between the germline ends. This CDR3 has 16 residues. CDR1 and CDR2 from the germline V gene are MDHEN and SYDVKM. CDR3 sequence: CASSTPSPTVGDTQYF. In DNA form, the CDR3 reads TGTGCCAGCAGTACCCCGAGTCCCACGGTTGGGGATACGCAGTATTTT.

This clone appeared a few times. This sequence joins TRBV7-9 and TRBJ1-3, with no clear D. Looked up from germline, CDR1 is SEHNR and CDR2 is FQNEAQ (reference sequence). The CDR3 is 12 amino acids. The V end was cut by 6 bases, the J end by 5 bases, with 8 bases between. The CDR3 DNA reads TGTGCCAGCAGTGATGAGAGAAACACCATATATTTT. This translates into CASSDERNTIYF.

The chain recombines TRBV7-2 with TRBJ1-5; D is possibly TRBD1 (6 bases). The V end was cut by 2 bases, the J end by 1 base, with 15 bases between. This CDR3 spans 17 amino acids. The germline gives CDR1 SGHTA, CDR2 FQGNSA. The CDR3 loop reads CASSLRSGAASNQPQHF. The CDR3 region has the DNA TGTGCCAGCAGCTTAAGGTCAGGGGCAGCGAGCAATCAGCCCCAGCATTTT.

The chain is built from TRBV27 and TRBJ1-5; TRBD1 matches at 11 bases. V lost 2 bases and J lost 6; bases outside the gene matches: 9. The CDR3 runs 17 residues. Looked up from germline, CDR1 is MNHEY and CDR2 is SMNVEV (reference sequence). The CDR3 here is CASSLESGQGASQPQHF. The CDR3, as DNA: TGTGCCAGCAGTTTAGAGAGTGGACAGGGGGCCAGTCAGCCCCAGCATTTT.

The chain carries TRBV28 and TRBJ1-3; D gene uncertain. V was shortened by 10 bases and J by 4 bases, with 14 bases between the two germline ends. This CDR3 has 13 residues. Germline V CDR1 and CDR2: MDHEN, SYDVKM. The CDR3 loop reads CATAEVVGNTIYF. Written as DNA, the CDR3 is TGTGCCACCGCCGAGGTCGTGGGAAACACCATATATTTT.

V gene TRBV3-1 (or the pseudogene TRBV3-2) combines with J gene TRBJ2-3, with 11 nucleotides matching TRBD2. V was pared by 5 bases and J by 6 bases, with 1 base of the junction left unmatched. CDR1 and CDR2 from the germline V gene are LGHDT and YNNKEL (reference sequence). CDR3 length equals 13 residues. The CDR3 DNA reads as TGTGCCAGCAGCAGGACTAGCGGGGATACGCAGTATTTT. Translated, it gives CASSRTSGDTQYF.

This clone came up once. The chain links TRBV28 to TRBJ2-3; D may be TRBD2 (7 bases). This CDR3 has 15 amino acids. The germline V gene has CDR1 MDHEN and CDR2 SYDVKM. The V gene lost 4 bases and the J gene lost 2 bases, with 13 bases spanning the gap. CDR3 nucleotide sequence: TGTGCCAGCAGTTGGGGGGCGGGAGCCACAGATACGCAGTATTTT. This encodes CASSWGAGATDTQYF.

The V gene is TRBV24-1, the J gene TRBJ2-2; maybe TRBD2 (5 bases). The CDR3 runs 14 residues. Germline V CDR1 and CDR2: KGHDR, SFDVKD. V was pared by 9 bases and J by 4 bases, with 14 bases between. Here the CDR3 reads CATSREGRTGELFF. The CDR3 nucleotides are TGTGCCACCTCCAGAGAGGGTCGCACCGGGGAGCTGTTTTTT.

The chain employs TRBV6-5 and TRBJ1-1, with no clear D. CDR3 size: 15 residues. Trimming removed 0 bases at V and 1 base at J, with 9 bases between. CDR1 MNHEY and CDR2 SVGAGI come from the germline V gene. The CDR3 DNA follows: TGTGCCAGCAGTTACTCCCCCTTGGGGAACACTGAAGCTTTCTTT. Translating it yields CASSYSPLGNTEAFF.

This chain links TRBV6-2 or TRBV6-3 with TRBJ1-2; D perhaps matches TRBD1 (5 bases). Germline V lookup: CDR1 MNHEY, CDR2 SVGEGT. V was trimmed by 0 bases and J by 6 bases, leaving 23 bases between them. CDR3 length: 18 amino acids. Here the CDR3 DNA reads TGTGCCAGCAGTTACTCGGTTCGACTTGGGGGGACCTCACATGGCTACACCTTC. It yields the protein CASSYSVRLGGTSHGYTF.

The J gene is TRBJ2-5, the V gene TRBV5-5, with D uncertain. This CDR3 has 12 residues. The V gene's germline CDR1 is SGHKS and CDR2 YYEKEE (reference sequence). V lost 4 bases and J 9 bases, leaving 13 bases between the germline ends. CDR3 DNA: TGTGCCAGCAGCCCGCCGGGTGACGCCCAGTACTTC. Protein product: CASSPPGDAQYF.

J is TRBJ1-5 and V is TRBV10-2; no clear D. V lost 0 bases and J lost 7, with 10 bases in between. The length of the CDR3 is 14 residues. Germline V gene data show CDR1 as WSHSY and CDR2 as SAAADI. CDR3 in amino acids: CASSESRETQPQHF. The CDR3 DNA sequence: TGCGCCAGCAGTGAGTCAAGGGAAACGCAGCCCCAGCATTTT.

This chain's CDR3 is CATQGTSNEKLFF. CDR3 in DNA: TGTGCCACCCAGGGAACGAGTAATGAAAAACTGTTTTTT. J is TRBJ1-4 and V is TRBV24-1, with D possibly TRBD1 on 5 matching bases. Germline loops: CDR1 KGHDR, CDR2 SFDVKD. V was pared by 9 bases and J by 4 bases, with 11 bases between. This CDR3 has 13 residues.